The 28 T cell receptor beta chains presented below share a single source sample, sequenced in a study of tumor and adjacent non-tumor tissue in lung cancer. The template was RNA from unsorted bulk tissue. More than 3 cm separated this lung sample from the edge of the tumor. A modified ARM-PCR protocol with three rounds of nested PCR amplified TCRbeta. TCRdb independently ran MiXCR on the multiplex PCR reads; one entry per CDR3 protein. The data hold tens of thousands of distinct CDR3 sequences, with more than 60% observed a single time. What was sequenced was distant non-tumor lung tissue. These receptors originate from a woman aged 40-49 years with non-small cell lung cancer.

Points on this clonotype: Being one base from a much bigger clone, this may be a read error. The rearrangement links TRBV28 to TRBJ1-2; TRBD1 might be the D (5 bases). CDR3 length equals 14 residues. Germline assignment: CDR1 MDHEN and CDR2 SYDVKM. V lost 7 bases to trimming and J lost 5 bases, with 17 bases between them. The CDR3 DNA reads as TGTGCCAGCAATTCCAGGGCCCCTCCTTATGGCTACACCTTC. Encoded protein: CASNSRAPPYGYTF.

J is TRBJ2-3 and V is TRBV29-1; TRBD1 is a possible D gene (5 bases). Germline assignment: CDR1 SQVTM and CDR2 ANQGSEA. The CDR3 spans 17 residues. V gave up 2 bases and J gave up 0 bases, with 18 bases separating them. CDR3 coding DNA: TGCAGCGTTGAAACCATTCGACAGAGTCTGAGCACAGATACGCAGTATTTT. Protein product: CSVETIRQSLSTDTQYF.

With regard to this clonotype: A much larger clone lies one base from this, so it may be a read error. The chain recombines TRBV5-6 with TRBJ1-4; a possible D gene is TRBD1 (5 bases). The CDR3 length is 15 residues. Trimming took 3 bases from V and 7 from J, leaving 16 bases between them. CDR1 and CDR2 from the germline V gene are SGHDT and YYEEEE. The CDR3 sequence is CASSSGTGTVEKLFF. Here the CDR3 DNA reads TGTGCCAGCAGCTCAGGGACTGGGACTGTTGAAAAACTGTTTTTT. The full variable domain, its missing parts supplied by reference TRBV5-6 and TRBJ1-4, is DAGVTQSPTHLIKTRGQQVTLRCSPKSGHDTVSWYQQALGQGPQFIFQYYEEEERQRGNFPDRFSGHQFPNYSSELNVNALLLGDSALYLCASSSGTGTVEKLFFGSGTQLSVL.

As regards this clonotype: A junction boundary mismatches the germline segment, possibly from a read error. This chain links TRBV10-2 with TRBJ2-7; 10 positions agree with TRBD1. CDR1 and CDR2 (germline): WSHSY, SAAADI. CDR3 size: 15 residues. The CDR3 nucleotides are TGCGCCAGTAGGACCGGACAGGGGGGGACCTACGAGCAGCACTTC. Protein sequence: CASRTGQGGTYEQHF.

Comments on this clonotype: The junction and the germline gene differ at one end; a read error may be behind it. The V and J genes are TRBV28 and TRBJ2-3, with D uncertain. Germline values: CDR1 MDHEN, CDR2 SYDVKM. The length of the CDR3 is 11 residues. The CDR3 reads CANTDTVTQYF. The CDR3 DNA reads TGTGCCAACACCGACACAGTTACGCAGTATTTT.

Remarks on this clonotype: A much larger clone differs from this one at a single base, so this may be a read error. The CDR3 loop reads CASSDRDRYTEALF. The CDR3 coding sequence is TGTGCCAGCAGCGACAGGGACAGGTACACTGAAGCTCTCTTT. The chain combines TRBV13 with TRBJ1-1, with 8 bases that match TRBD1. CDR3 size: 14 residues. Germline-derived CDR1 and CDR2 are PRHDT and FYEKMQ (reference sequence).

V gene TRBV10-2 combines with J gene TRBJ2-3; the match to TRBD2 covers 7 bases. After removal of 3 bases from V and 1 base from J, the junction contained 19 bases not matched to a gene. The CDR3 is 20 residues long. Germline V gene lookup returns CDR1 WSHSY and CDR2 SAAADI. The CDR3 region has the DNA TGCGCCAGCAGTGATGTTGCCGGGACTAACGGGAGCGGGGGCACAGATACGCAGTATTTT. This gives the protein CASSDVAGTNGSGGTDTQYF.

This clonotype appeared a few times. This chain connects TRBV29-1 to TRBJ2-1, with D tentatively TRBD2 (6 bases). The germline gives CDR1 SQVTM, CDR2 ANQGSEA. The V end was cut by 4 bases, the J end by 7 bases, with 26 bases between. The CDR3 contains 17 residues. The CDR3 loop is CSVGPTPRQGGRNEQFF. The CDR3 region has the DNA TGCAGCGTTGGACCAACTCCCCGCCAGGGAGGTAGAAATGAGCAGTTCTTC.

The V gene is TRBV11-3, the J gene TRBJ2-1; D uncertain. V lost 7 bases and J lost 0, with 10 bases in between. CDR3 length: 14 amino acids. CDR1 SGHNT and CDR2 YENEEA come from the germline V gene. In DNA, the CDR3 is TGTGCCAGCACCCACCAGAGCTCCTACAATGAGCAGTTCTTC. Its translation is CASTHQSSYNEQFF.

The V gene is TRBV7-2, the J gene TRBJ2-2; D unclear. The V and J ends lost 3 bases and 3 bases respectively, with 8 bases between them. CDR1 is SGHTA, CDR2 FQGNSA, per germline. This CDR3 has 14 residues. The CDR3 here is CASSFMRHTGELFF. In DNA, the CDR3 is TGTGCCAGCAGCTTCATGCGTCACACCGGGGAGCTGTTTTTT.

Concerning this clonotype itself: A junction boundary mismatches the germline segment, possibly from a read error. The chain has TRBV11-2 and TRBJ2-2; 7 positions agree with TRBD2. The CDR3 runs to 16 residues. CDR1 SGHAT and CDR2 FQNNGV come from the germline V gene. Here the CDR3 DNA reads TGTGCCATAAGCCGGGTCGCGGGGGTGACCACCGGGGAGCTGCTTTTT. Encoded protein: CAISRVAGVTTGELLF.

Note on this clonotype: The junction and the germline gene differ at one end; a read error may be behind it. V is TRBV7-9 and J is TRBJ2-1; no clear D. CDR1 and CDR2 (germline): SEHNR, FQNEAQ (reference sequence). The CDR3 contains 15 residues. In DNA form, the CDR3 reads TGTGCCAGCAGCTTAGGAGGCGAAGGAAGCAATGAGCCGTTCTTC. Translated, it gives CASSLGGEGSNEPFF.

Remarks on this clonotype: At one boundary the junction diverges from the germline segment, which might be a read error. This chain links TRBV11-3 with TRBJ2-1; D not resolved. The CDR3 runs 13 residues. Germline V CDR1 and CDR2: SGHNT, YENEEA. CDR3 DNA: TGTGCCAGCAGCTTAAGAATTTACAATGAGCGGTTCTTC. Amino acids: CASSLRIYNERFF.

On this clonotype: The junction departs from the called germline gene at one end, perhaps through a read error. The gene calls are TRBV7-8 and TRBJ2-3; 10 nucleotides align to TRBD2. CDR3 length: 16 amino acids. Germline lookup yields CDR1 SGHVS and CDR2 FQNEAQ. CDR3 protein: CANSSQREGLGDMQYF. CDR3 DNA: TGTGCTAACAGCTCCCAGCGGGAGGGCCTTGGAGATATGCAGTATTTT.

This clonotype was picked up many times. This sequence joins TRBV6-5 and TRBJ1-3; possibly TRBD1 for D (6 bases). The V end lost 7 bases, the J end lost 0 bases, and 16 bases lay between the germline ends. The CDR3 sequence is 16 residues long. Germline assignment: CDR1 MNHEY and CDR2 SVGAGI. This CDR3 reads CASTRGRTASGNTIYF. The DNA for the CDR3 is TGTGCCAGCACAAGAGGAAGGACAGCCTCTGGAAACACCATATATTTT.

Concerning this clonotype: Mismatch with germline at one junction end may stem from a read error. The chain joins TRBV11-3 to TRBJ2-6, with D perhaps being TRBD1 or TRBD2 (5 bases each). CDR3 length equals 14 residues. Germline values: CDR1 SGHNT, CDR2 YENEEA. The CDR3, as DNA: TGTGCCAGCAGCTCTGGGGATGGGACCGACTTCCTGACATTC. It codes for CASSSGDGTDFLTF.

The chain recombines TRBV12-3 or TRBV12-4 with TRBJ1-6; D not certain. Trimming removed 7 bases from V and 1 base from J, with 5 bases in between. The length of the CDR3 is 13 residues. The DNA for the CDR3 is TGTGCCAGCACAGAGTCCTATAATTCACCCCTCCACTTT. It codes for CASTESYNSPLHF.

About this clonotype: Possible read error: a much larger clone is one base away. The rearrangement joins TRBV5-1 to TRBJ2-5; the D gene is possibly TRBD2 (5 bases). V lost 4 bases to trimming and J lost 5 bases, with 12 bases between them. Germline values: CDR1 SGHRS, CDR2 YFSETQ. The CDR3 spans 13 residues. The CDR3 region has the DNA TGCGCCAGCAGCCCGCTGTGCGGGGAGACCCAGTACTTC. Protein sequence: CASSPLCGETQYF.

Details on this clonotype: Its ends do not fully match the called genes, so a read error is possible. The V call is TRBV29-1, the J call TRBJ1-4; D perhaps matches TRBD1 (5 bases). This CDR3 is 14 amino acids long. The V gene's germline CDR1 is SQVTM and CDR2 ANQGSEA. CDR3 loop: CSALGAVPNEKLSF. CDR3 DNA: TGCAGCGCTCTTGGGGCTGTACCCAATGAAAAACTGTCTTTT.

The chain combines TRBV29-1 with TRBJ2-5, with 9 bases aligning to TRBD1. Germline CDR1 and CDR2: SQVTM and ANQGSEA. This CDR3 is 15 amino acids long. CDR3 sequence reads: CNARDREKGQETQYF. CDR3 bases: TGCAACGCCCGGGACAGGGAAAAGGGGCAGGAGACCCAGTACTTC. Full variable domain (rest looked up from reference TRBV29-1 and TRBJ2-5): SAVISQKPSRDICQRGTSLTIQCQVDSQVTMMFWYRQQPGQSLTLIATANQGSEATYESGFVIDKFPISRPNLTFSTLTVSNMSPEDSSIYLCNARDREKGQETQYFGPGTRLLVL.

This clonotype was seen at least ten times. V is TRBV6-5 and J is TRBJ2-5, with 8 bases aligning to TRBD1. This CDR3 has 14 residues. With 2 bases clipped from V and 5 bases from J, the junction kept 4 bases outside the gene matches. Germline V CDR1 and CDR2: MNHEY, SVGAGI. For the CDR3, the DNA is TGTGCCAGCAGTTACGCAGGGGGCGGGGAGACCCAGTACTTC. This codes for CASSYAGGGETQYF.

The V and J genes are TRBV5-1 and TRBJ2-1, with 7 nucleotides matching TRBD2. This CDR3 has 13 residues. Trimming removed 3 bases from V and 10 bases from J; junction bases left unmatched: 7. Germline CDR1 reads SGHRS; CDR2 reads YFSETQ. The CDR3 reads CASSSDDGGEQFF. CDR3 nucleotides: TGCGCCAGCAGCTCGGATGACGGGGGGGAGCAGTTCTTC.

A word on this clonotype: The junction shows a germline mismatch at one end, possibly a read error. The chain has TRBV14 and TRBJ2-7; the D is unclear. The CDR3 runs 15 residues. In germline, CDR1 is SGHDN, CDR2 FVKESK. Written as DNA, the CDR3 is TGTGCCAGTAGCCATAAAGGGATAAGCTTCTACGAGCAGTACTTC. It is translated as CASSHKGISFYEQYF.

Remarks on this clonotype: A much larger clone is a single base away; this may be a read error. Likely a read error: the CDR3 ends without its conserved phenylalanine or tryptophan. This chain links TRBV10-1 with TRBJ2-7; D is perhaps TRBD2 (6 bases). Germline CDR1 WNHNN, CDR2 SYGVQD (reference sequence). The CDR3 has 17 residues. The V end lost 2 bases, the J end lost 0 bases, and 17 bases lay between the germline ends. This chain's CDR3 is CASSEGTPKGTSYEQYI. The CDR3 bases are TGCGCCAGCAGTGAGGGGACTCCTAAGGGGACCTCCTACGAGCAGTACATC.

V and J are TRBV29-1 and TRBJ1-2, with D maybe TRBD1 (5 bases). V was trimmed by 5 bases and J by 2 bases, leaving 6 bases between them. The CDR3 sequence is 11 residues long. Per germline, CDR1 SQVTM and CDR2 ANQGSEA. The CDR3 DNA follows: TGCAGCGTTCGGGACAACTATGGCTACACCTTC. Translated: CSVRDNYGYTF.

This clonotype was observed a handful of times. A much larger clone differs from this one at a single base, so this may be a read error. The chain uses TRBV29-1 and TRBJ1-2; 7 nucleotides agree with TRBD1. J gave up 7 bases and V 8 bases, and 13 bases lay outside the gene matches. CDR3 size: 13 residues. Germline values: CDR1 SQVTM, CDR2 ANQGSEA. The DNA of the CDR3 is TGCAGCATCCTTTTACAAGGGGGCTCTGGCTACACCTTC. Its translation: CSILLQGGSGYTF.

Comments on this clonotype: It may be a read error: a sequence one base away is much more abundant. The CDR3 is CATRGLSAHEQYF. The CDR3 DNA reads as TGTGCCACACGGGGGCTCTCGGCCCACGAGCAGTACTTC. The chain recombines TRBV10-3 with TRBJ2-7; D may match TRBD1 or TRBD2 (6 bases each). V lost 10 bases, J lost 5 bases, and 18 bases lay in between. Germline lookup yields CDR1 ENHRY and CDR2 SYGVKD. This CDR3 is 13 amino acids long.

Regarding this clonotype: One end of the junction varies from germline; a read error may be responsible. CDR3 protein: CASSYLGQVNTWELFF. As DNA, the CDR3 is TGTGCCAGCAGTTACCTGGGACAAGTAAACACCTGGGAGCTGTTTTTT. The chain is built from TRBV6-5 and TRBJ2-2; perhaps TRBD1 as D (6 bases). There are 16 residues in the CDR3. Germline V CDR1 and CDR2: MNHEY, SVGAGI.